The clone carrying this TCR beta chain has a count of ten or more. This sample stems from a study of spatial heterogeneity in lung cancer. Germline V gene lookup returns CDR1 LNHDA and CDR2 SQIVND (reference sequence). CDR3 length: 18 amino acids. J lost 0 bases, V lost 0 bases, and 3 bases had no gene match. TCRdb redid the calling of the 5' RACE reads with MiXCR, one entry per CDR3 protein. Among under 20,000 distinct CDR3 sequences listed, 15% to 20% were seen once. Time point in this sample: sample taken at primary tumor resection. No cells were sorted before sequencing. The whole RNA sequenced was extracted from tumor, nontumor lung or frozen PBMC.

The clonotype originates from a male donor with early-stage non-small cell lung cancer. The chain joins TRBV19 to TRBJ2-1, with 12 bases fitting TRBD2. The sequenced sample was PBMCs, obtained at surgery. The CDR3 region is CASSIDLAGGPSYNEQFF. As DNA, the CDR3 is TGTGCCAGTAGTATAGATCTAGCGGGGGGGCCCTCCTACAATGAGCAGTTCTTC.